The rows below give T cell receptor beta chains drawn from one sample of a study of TIL therapy for anti-PD-1-resistant metastatic lung cancer. Assay: immunoSEQ multiplex PCR; the TCRdb copy retains only in-frame clones and omits some. Here the sample spans about 19,000 clones, about three quarters being singletons. The sample was blood, taken at baseline. These receptors came from a person aged 25 to 85 with non-small cell lung cancer. Both conserved end residues are part of each CDR3. D genes are given only for firm matches. The listing skips clone size in some rows; elsewhere it reads once, few, many or a size class.

len,abundance,d_gene,v_gene,j_gene,CDR3nt,CDR3aa
16,-,TRBD2,TRBV7-9,TRBJ2-3,TGTGCCAGCAGCCTCGGACTAGCGGGAGTAATAGATACGCAGTATTTT,CASSLGLAGVIDTQYF
16,-,TRBD2,TRBV7-6,TRBJ2-7,TGTGCCAGCAGCCCTTGGACTAGCGGGAGAAGGGGCGAGCAGTACTTC,CASSPWTSGRRGEQYF
14,-,-,TRBV7-9,TRBJ1-4,TGTGCCAGCAGCTGGGGCGGAGGGGAAGAAAAACTGTTTTTT,CASSWGGGEEKLFF
13,-,-,TRBV11-3,TRBJ1-1,TGTGCCAGCAGCGGGGAATTGAACACTGAAGCTTTCTTT,CASSGELNTEAFF
15,-,TRBD2,TRBV6-2/TRBV6-3,TRBJ2-2,TGTGCCAGCAGTAGCCCGGGAGGAGGGACCGGGGAGCTGTTTTTT,CASSSPGGGTGELFF
15,-,TRBD2,TRBV4-2,TRBJ2-2,TGTGCCAGCAGCCAAGCCCAACGGGAGGGCGGGGAGCTGTTTTTT,CASSQAQREGGELFF
14,-,-,TRBV4-2,TRBJ2-3,TGTGCCAGCAGCCAAGCTGGGAGCACAGATACGCAGTATTTT,CASSQAGSTDTQYF
14,-,-,TRBV6-1,TRBJ2-1,TGTGCCAGCAGTGAAGCGTGGCAGTACAATGAGCAGTTCTTC,CASSEAWQYNEQFF
15,-,TRBD2,TRBV10-3,TRBJ2-1,TGTGCCATCAGCCCGACTAGCGGGAGACCCAATGAGCAGTTCTTC,CAISPTSGRPNEQFF
14,-,TRBD2,TRBV5-4,TRBJ2-1,TGTGCCAGCAGCTTGGTGTCTAGCGGGGGGGAACAGTTCTTC,CASSLVSSGGEQFF
15,-,-,TRBV13,TRBJ1-1,TGTGCCAGCAGCTTAGAGGGGGTCATGAACACTGAAGCTTTCTTT,CASSLEGVMNTEAFF
14,-,-,TRBV11-2,TRBJ2-7,TGTGCCAGCAGCTTAGACCTTCTGGGCTACGAGCAGTACTTC,CASSLDLLGYEQYF
17,-,TRBD1,TRBV2,TRBJ1-2,TGTGCCAGCAGCGCATGGACAGGGGGCCCCGGCGGCTATGGCTACACCTTC,CASSAWTGGPGGYGYTF
14,-,TRBD1,TRBV6-4,TRBJ1-2,TGTGCCAGCAGTGACGGGACAGGGGGCTATGGCTACACCTTC,CASSDGTGGYGYTF
17,-,TRBD1,TRBV6-2/TRBV6-3,TRBJ2-7,TGTGCCAGCAGCCTAACCCTGACAGGGGGCGTCTCCTACGAGCAGTACTTC,CASSLTLTGGVSYEQYF
13,-,-,TRBV11-2,TRBJ1-2,TGTGCCGTCGGGGGGACCACTAACTATGGCTACACCTTC,CAVGGTTNYGYTF
18,-,TRBD2,TRBV5-4,TRBJ2-3,TGTGCCAGCAGCCGCGGACTAGCGGGCATTCCTAGCACAGATACGCAGTATTTT,CASSRGLAGIPSTDTQYF
20,-,-,TRBV12-2,TRBJ2-7,TGTGCAAGTCGCCCATCGTTTATCTGGGGACAGGGGAGGGAGACCTACGAGCAGTACTTC,CASRPSFIWGQGRETYEQYF
14,medium-sized,-,TRBV7-2,TRBJ1-5,TGTGCCAGCAGCCCTTACTCAGGGGAGCAGCCCCAGCATTTT,CASSPYSGEQPQHF
13,few,-,TRBV27,TRBJ1-1,TGTGCCAGCAGTTTGTCGCAGGGGTCCGAAGCTTTCTTT,CASSLSQGSEAFF
12,-,-,TRBV29-1,TRBJ2-1,TGCAGCGTGGGGTGGGGGACTAATGAGCAGTTCTTC,CSVGWGTNEQFF
17,once,-,TRBV2,TRBJ2-3,TGTGCCAGCACCTCTCTGGATGGGTTCCGAAGCACAGATACGCAGTATTTT,CASTSLDGFRSTDTQYF
15,-,TRBD2,TRBV4-2,TRBJ2-1,TGTGCCAGCAGCTTGGGACTAGCGGGTTACAATGAGCAGTTCTTC,CASSLGLAGYNEQFF
12,-,-,TRBV9,TRBJ1-2,TGTGCCAGCAGCGCTCAGGGGTATGGCTACACCTTC,CASSAQGYGYTF
15,-,-,TRBV4-3,TRBJ2-3,TGCGCCAGCAGCCAAGCCTACAGACTGGGCGATACGCAGTATTTT,CASSQAYRLGDTQYF
18,-,TRBD1,TRBV5-6,TRBJ2-2,TGTGCCAGCAGCCTCCTGACTTGGACAGGCGCGAACACCGGGGAGCTGTTTTTT,CASSLLTWTGANTGELFF
15,-,-,TRBV7-2,TRBJ2-3,TGTGCCAGCAGCCCAAAGGTAAAGGGAACAGATACGCAGTATTTT,CASSPKVKGTDTQYF
13,-,-,TRBV4-2,TRBJ1-2,TGTGCCAGCAGCCAAGATCAGGCCCGGGGCTACACCTTC,CASSQDQARGYTF
16,-,TRBD1,TRBV7-2,TRBJ1-2,TGTGCCAGCAGCTTAGGAATGGGACAGGGGGCCTACGGCTACACCTTC,CASSLGMGQGAYGYTF
24,once,TRBD1,TRBV23-1,TRBJ1-2,TGCGCCAGCAGTCAAAATTCACCGATCCCGGGACAGGAGTCTTGGTGTCGAAGGACTTATGGCTACACCTTC,CASSQNSPIPGQESWCRRTYGYTF
14,-,-,TRBV11-2,TRBJ2-7,TGTGCCTCTACTCCAGGGTCCGGGGTCTACGAGCAGTACTTC,CASTPGSGVYEQYF
17,-,-,TRBV2,TRBJ2-1,TGTGCCAGCAGTCCCCCCCTAGCGAGCCGCTCCTACAATGAGCAGTTCTTC,CASSPPLASRSYNEQFF
12,-,-,TRBV10-1,TRBJ1-5,TGCGCCAGCAGTGACAGTGGACTTCCCCAGCATTTT,CASSDSGLPQHF
13,-,-,TRBV19,TRBJ2-7,TGTGCCACCGGAAACCCCGACAGTCACGAGCAGTACTTC,CATGNPDSHEQYF
15,-,TRBD1,TRBV7-2,TRBJ1-5,TGTGCCAGCAGCTTAGCGGGGGACAGAAATCAGCCCCAGCATTTT,CASSLAGDRNQPQHF
13,-,TRBD2,TRBV6-5,TRBJ2-7,TGTGCCAGCGGCAGGCTAGCGGGGAACGAGCAGTACTTC,CASGRLAGNEQYF
15,-,TRBD1,TRBV11-1,TRBJ1-6,TGTGCCAGCAAGGGACAGGGGGCAACTAATTCACCCCTCCACTTT,CASKGQGATNSPLHF